This T cell receptor beta chain is from a study of identifying expanded T cells in peripheral blood (dated by TCRdb to the late 2010s). Notes on the research overall: Technical replicates were generated by sequencing separate aliquots of the same genomic DNA pool, with four replicates compared pairwise. Results the study describes overall, beyond this receptor: Across all healthy-donor time intervals, the beta-binomial model significantly lowered both the number of clones called differentially abundant and the false-positive rate. Across all healthy donors, variance in clone template counts between two-week samples was found to increase significantly with total template count. The binomial model flagged around 1.2 differentially abundant clones between technical replicates but about 16 over around two weeks and roughly 19 over four weeks. The authors expected biological variance in healthy repertoires might increase further over much longer intervals such as months to years.

TCRbeta CDR3 regions were profiled with the immunoSEQ Assay using bias-controlled multiplex PCR amplification of genomic DNA. In the original analysis: To quantify the absolute abundance of each unique TCRbeta CDR3 region, the sequences were collapsed and filtered. Differential abundance was tested with two models: a binomial (Fisher-equivalent) model and a beta-binomial model that adds time-dependent variance fitted from healthy donors. Clones with fewer than 5 combined templates were removed, and a clone was called differentially abundant if the clone's Benjamini-Hochberg FDR was below 0.01. The form v = (b*log(k)+a)^2 was used to model beta-binomial variance as a function of total template count across the two samples. The table comes from immuneACCESS by way of TCRdb, which keeps in-frame sequences with V and J called. Part of the clones is missing from these tables; in studies checked, under half for an unresolved V gene and the rest for unknown reasons. V and J calls and clone size are given by that table; D and trimming were obtained from the DNA. The sample contains 70,000 to 100,000 clones, around 89% of them found a single time. 15% to 20% of the sample is in the top ten clones.

Comment on this clone: Its antigen is still unknown. Within one base of it there is no much larger clone, and no base qualities were kept.

No immune events such as infections were documented for the healthy donors during the collection period. To calibrate time-dependent variance in a beta-binomial model of T-cell clone differential abundance, blood repertoires from healthy donors were used as a training cohort. The training cohort was composed of some ten healthy donors, 3 female and 7 male. Donor ages ranged from 29 to 64 years, with an average of around 43 years. Obtained from a commercial supplier, whole blood was collected from each healthy donor at three time points set two to three weeks apart. For immunosequencing, genomic DNA was extracted from whole blood that had not been sorted. From cysteine to phenylalanine, the CDR3 is 19 amino acids long. The only DNA kept is the CDR3, 57 bases in frame from the first base. V loses 5 bases at its end and J loses 0 bases; junction bases beyond the gene matches: 11. The germline V gene (reference sequence) sets CDR1 to SEHNR and CDR2 to FQNEAQ.

The sequencing sample was made of blood. This sequence originates from a person aged 18 to 70 in good health. The chain is encoded by TRBV7-9 joined to TRBJ2-7, with 15 central nucleotides matching TRBD2. The CDR3 loop reads CASSVPGTSGGPSSYEQYF. The DNA reads as follows: TGTGCCAGCAGCGTACCTGGGACTAGCGGGGGGCCTAGCTCCTACGAGCAGTACTTC.